The 9 T cell receptor beta chains listed next were all sequenced from one sample in a study of cytomegalovirus exposure and HLA in healthy donors. Amplification used 60 Vbeta primers and 13 Jbeta primers. The repertoire was sequenced with immunoSEQ multiplex PCR; TCRdb's copy has only in-frame clones and lacks some. Of roughly 190,000 clones listed, about 90% are singletons. Sequenced input: PBMCs. All receptors derive from a boy aged 2 to 10 in good health and CMV-seronegative.

The sample holds one count of this clone. V is TRBV28 and J is TRBJ2-3; D gene unclear. V was shortened by 5 bases and J by 0 bases, with 12 bases between the two germline ends. The germline gives CDR1 MDHEN, CDR2 SYDVKM. This CDR3 is built from 15 residues. The DNA for the CDR3 is TGTGCCAGCAGTCCCCCCTCCACTAGCACAGATACGCAGTATTTT. As protein: CASSPPSTSTDTQYF.

The chain recombines TRBV6-5 with TRBJ2-2; D is ambiguous. The V gene's germline CDR1 is MNHEY and CDR2 SVGAGI. V was clipped by 1 base and J by 7 bases, with 7 bases between them. There are 13 residues in the CDR3. The CDR3 reads CASSYFQNGELFF. DNA for the CDR3: TGTGCCAGCAGTTACTTCCAGAACGGGGAGCTGTTTTTT.

Details on this clone: The junction does not match germline at one end; this may be a read error. The V gene is TRBV29-1, the J gene TRBJ2-3; 12 nucleotides line up with TRBD2. The CDR3 length is 14 residues. CDR1 and CDR2 (germline): SQVTM, ANQGSEA. The CDR3, as DNA: TGCAGCGTCGAAGGGCTAGCGGGGGGGGATACGCAGTATTTT. Its protein product is CSVEGLAGGDTQYF.

As DNA, the CDR3 is TGCGCCAGCAACTCCGGACTAGCCCACAATGAGCAGTTCTTC. It encodes CASNSGLAHNEQFF. This chain connects TRBV5-1 to TRBJ2-1, with 8 bases matching TRBD2. The CDR3 consists of 14 residues. Per germline, CDR1 SGHRS and CDR2 YFSETQ. V shed 6 bases, J shed 5 bases, and the junction held 7 bases outside the gene matches.

This chain uses TRBV6-5 with TRBJ2-7; D may be TRBD2 (7 bases). V gave up 4 bases and J gave up 2 bases, with 15 bases separating them. CDR3 length: 15 residues. Looked up from germline, CDR1 is MNHEY and CDR2 is SVGAGI. CDR3 region: CASSSGRGNTYEQYF. The CDR3 DNA follows: TGTGCCAGCAGTTCAGGGAGGGGGAATACCTACGAGCAGTACTTC.

The CDR3 nucleotides read TGTGCCAGCAGCTTAGGGGCAGCAATCCCGCTTGGTACGCAGTATTTT. Its translation: CASSLGAAIPLGTQYF. The gene calls are TRBV7-9 and TRBJ2-3; D is ambiguous. Between the trimmed V and J ends, which lost 1 base and 8 bases, there was a span of 19 bases. CDR1 and CDR2 from the germline V gene are SEHNR and FQNEAQ (reference sequence). This CDR3 region has 16 residues.

The genes are TRBV6-1 and TRBJ1-2, with 11 bases matching TRBD1. The CDR3 spans 15 residues. The V gene end was trimmed by 9 bases and the J gene end by 3 bases; junction bases not matched to a gene: 9. Germline assignment: CDR1 MNHNS and CDR2 SASEGT. The CDR3: CASKGQGAFDYGYTF. In nucleotides, the CDR3 is TGTGCCAGTAAAGGACAGGGGGCTTTTGACTATGGCTACACCTTC.

The chain uses TRBV7-2 and TRBJ1-2, with 7 bases matching TRBD1. The CDR3 consists of 14 residues. Germline V lookup: CDR1 SGHTA, CDR2 FQGNSA. Trimming cost V 0 bases and J 5 bases; bases outside gene matches: 3. The CDR3 is CASSLAGTDYGYTF. CDR3 nucleotide sequence: TGTGCCAGCAGCTTAGCGGGGACAGATTATGGCTACACCTTC.

The chain combines TRBV5-1 with TRBJ2-4; weak D call: TRBD2 (5 bases). With 4 bases removed from V and 2 bases from J, the gap between germline ends came to 10 bases. Germline V lookup: CDR1 SGHRS, CDR2 YFSETQ. This CDR3 contains 14 residues. The chain's CDR3 is CASSPGNSKNIQYF. The CDR3 DNA is TGCGCCAGCAGCCCGGGGAATTCCAAAAACATTCAGTACTTC. The whole variable domain, remainder taken from reference TRBV5-1 and TRBJ2-4, is KAGVTQTPRYLIKTRGQQVTLSCSPISGHRSVSWYQQTPGQGLQFLFEYFSETQRNKGNFPGRFSGRQFSNSRSEMNVSTLELGDSALYLCASSPGNSKNIQYFGAGTRLSVL.